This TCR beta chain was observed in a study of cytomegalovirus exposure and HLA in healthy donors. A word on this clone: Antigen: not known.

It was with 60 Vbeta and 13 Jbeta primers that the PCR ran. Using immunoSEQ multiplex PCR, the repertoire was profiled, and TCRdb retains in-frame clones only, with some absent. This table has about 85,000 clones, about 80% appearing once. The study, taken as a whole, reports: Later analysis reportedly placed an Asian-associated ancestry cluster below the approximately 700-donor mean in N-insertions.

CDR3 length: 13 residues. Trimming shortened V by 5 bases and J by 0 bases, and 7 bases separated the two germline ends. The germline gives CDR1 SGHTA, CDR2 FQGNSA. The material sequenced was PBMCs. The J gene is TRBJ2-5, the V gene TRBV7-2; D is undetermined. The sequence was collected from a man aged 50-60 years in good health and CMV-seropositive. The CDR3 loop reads CASSRGHQETQYF. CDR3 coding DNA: TGTGCCAGCAGCCGCGGCCACCAAGAGACCCAGTACTTC. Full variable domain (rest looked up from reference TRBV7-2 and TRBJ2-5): GAGVSQSPSNKVTEKGKDVELRCDPISGHTALYWYRQSLGQGLEFLIYFQGNSAPDKSGLPSDRFSAERTGGSVSTLTIQRTQQEDSAVYLCASSRGHQETQYFGPGTRLLVL.